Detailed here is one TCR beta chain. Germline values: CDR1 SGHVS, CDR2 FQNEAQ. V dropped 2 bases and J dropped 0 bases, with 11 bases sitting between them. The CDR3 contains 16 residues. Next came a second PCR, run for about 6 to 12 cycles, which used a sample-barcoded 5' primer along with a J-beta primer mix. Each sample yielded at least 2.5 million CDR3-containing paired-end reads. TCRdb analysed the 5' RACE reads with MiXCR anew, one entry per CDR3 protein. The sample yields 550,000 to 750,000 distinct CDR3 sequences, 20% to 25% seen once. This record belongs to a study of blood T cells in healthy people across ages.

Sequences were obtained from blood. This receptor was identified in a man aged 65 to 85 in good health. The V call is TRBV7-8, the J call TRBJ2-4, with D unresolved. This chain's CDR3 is CASSLQSVQAKNIQYF. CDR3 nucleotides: TGTGCCAGCAGCTTACAGAGCGTGCAAGCCAAAAACATTCAGTACTTC.